The 21 T cell receptor beta chains below come from one sample, sequenced in a study of blood T cell repertoires in COVID-19. Clones were sequenced by immunoSEQ multiplex PCR, and TCRdb holds only the in-frame ones, with some missing. Of 70,000 or so clones listed, 90% are singletons. Material for sequencing was peripheral blood. The receptors stem from a woman aged 18 to 35 with acute or convalescent COVID-19.

The chain couples TRBV14 to TRBJ1-4; D is ambiguous. The CDR3 has 14 amino acids. Looked up from germline, CDR1 is SGHDN and CDR2 is FVKESK. V shed 1 base and J shed 8 bases, with 11 bases lying between them. The CDR3 reads CASSQVGSGEKLFF. As DNA, the CDR3 is TGTGCCAGCAGCCAAGTTGGGAGCGGAGAAAAACTGTTTTTT.

This clone appeared a single time. CDR3 coding DNA: TGTGCCAGCAGTCTGGGCTCAGGGGGAACTAACTATGGCTACACCTTC. Its translation: CASSLGSGGTNYGYTF. V is TRBV28 and J is TRBJ1-2; 7 nucleotides agree with TRBD1. Trimming took 5 bases from V and 0 from J; bases not matched to a gene: 9. Germline V CDR1 and CDR2: MDHEN, SYDVKM. This CDR3 comprises 16 residues.

This chain uses TRBV9 with TRBJ2-1; 9 nucleotides agree with TRBD2. V trimming: 3 bases; J trimming: 4 bases; junction bases outside the gene matches: 8. This CDR3 contains 16 residues. CDR1 is SGDLS and CDR2 is YYNGEE in the germline V gene. Written as DNA, the CDR3 is TGTGCCAGCAGCGAGTTTGTAGCGGGAGCTTACAATGAGCAGTTCTTC. This encodes CASSEFVAGAYNEQFF.

Regarding this clone: The missing conserved phenylalanine or tryptophan at the end of this CDR3 makes a read error likely. The DNA is left out, because the CDR3 cannot be placed on it with certainty; the CDR3 is given as TCRdb lists it. The gene calls are TRBV2 and TRBJ1-2; the table's D gene call, TRBD1, was not cross checked with the DNA. The CDR3 is 11 residues long, counting both termini. The germline V gene encodes CDR1 SNHLY and CDR2 FYNNEI. The CDR3 here is CASSEAINQAL.

The chain joins TRBV5-6 to TRBJ1-4; 7 bases are a match to TRBD1. V lost 4 bases, J lost 8 bases, and 11 bases stayed unmatched. The CDR3 is 15 residues long. Germline CDR1 is SGHDT and CDR2 is YYEEEE. CDR3 nucleotides: TGTGCCAGCAGCGTCCGGACAGGTTGGAGGGAAAAACTGTTTTTT. It specifies CASSVRTGWREKLFF.

This chain connects TRBV3-1 (or the pseudogene TRBV3-2) to TRBJ2-7; no clear D. V shed 2 bases and J shed 0 bases, with 8 bases lying between them. Germline values: CDR1 LGHDT, CDR2 YNNKEL (reference sequence). CDR3 length equals 14 residues. The CDR3 DNA sequence: TGTGCCAGCAGCCAAACTCTCACCTCCTACGAGCAGTACTTC. Its translation: CASSQTLTSYEQYF.

The chain employs TRBV7-2 and TRBJ2-1; 15 positions match TRBD2. Per germline, CDR1 SGHTA and CDR2 FQGNSA. This CDR3 spans 16 amino acids. The V gene end was trimmed by 4 bases and the J gene end by 7 bases; junction bases not matched to a gene: 5. CDR3 sequence (DNA): TGTGCCAGCAGCTCACGGACTAGCGGGAGGGGTAATGAGCAGTTCTTC. Its translation is CASSSRTSGRGNEQFF.

The J gene is TRBJ2-7, the V gene TRBV11-2; D perhaps matches TRBD2 (6 bases). Trimming stripped 1 base from V and 3 bases from J, with 10 bases between. Germline CDR1 and CDR2: SGHAT and FQNNGV. This CDR3 region has 14 residues. CDR3 loop: CASSLGGDHYEQYF. The DNA of the CDR3 is TGTGCCAGCAGCTTAGGGGGGGACCACTACGAGCAGTACTTC.

The chain uses TRBV5-1 and TRBJ2-3; tentatively, D is TRBD2 (6 bases). V lost 4 bases and J lost 0, with 24 bases in between. Looked up from germline, CDR1 is SGHRS and CDR2 is YFSETQ. This CDR3 region has 19 residues. The CDR3 sequence: CASSAFSRLSGHSTDTQYF. CDR3 DNA: TGCGCCAGCAGCGCGTTCTCTAGGCTTAGCGGACATAGCACAGATACGCAGTATTTT.

The CDR3 is CASSPTHTGGPNSPLHF. The CDR3 nucleotides read TGTGCCAGTAGCCCCACACACACAGGGGGACCCAATTCACCCCTCCACTTT. The chain recombines TRBV19 with TRBJ1-6; 8 nucleotides match TRBD1. Germline values: CDR1 LNHDA, CDR2 SQIVND (reference sequence). The V and J ends lost 6 bases and 7 bases, in that order; junction bases with no gene match: 14. The CDR3 loop spans 17 amino acids.

The gene calls are TRBV19 and TRBJ1-1; D might be TRBD1 (6 bases). CDR1 LNHDA and CDR2 SQIVND come from the germline V gene (reference sequence). V shed 8 bases and J shed 3 bases, with 13 bases lying between them. The CDR3 has 13 residues. CDR3 coding DNA: TGTGCCAGTGGGGTAGGACAGTACACTGAAGCTTTCTTT. Amino acids: CASGVGQYTEAFF.

The CDR3 loop reads CASSYGHRGKGLDNEQFF. CDR3 DNA sequence: TGTGCCAGCAGTTACGGGCACAGGGGGAAGGGTTTAGACAATGAGCAGTTCTTC. The rearrangement links TRBV6-2 or TRBV6-3 to TRBJ2-1; 8 bases match TRBD1. This CDR3 spans 18 amino acids. Unmatched junction bases numbered 14, after V lost 2 bases and J lost 5 bases. From germline, CDR1 is MNHEY and CDR2 SVGEGT.

This clone has only one observation. The gene calls are TRBV5-1 and TRBJ2-7, with D perhaps matching TRBD2 (5 bases). V was cut by 2 bases and J by 7 bases, with 16 bases left in between. Germline V lookup: CDR1 SGHRS, CDR2 YFSETQ. The CDR3 is 14 amino acids. As DNA, the CDR3 is TGCGCCAGCAGCTTCGGGGAAGTGGTGAGTGAGCAGTACTTC. This codes for CASSFGEVVSEQYF.

V usage is TRBV5-8 and J usage is TRBJ1-2; 8 positions agree with TRBD1. Losses at the gene ends were 6 bases for V and 5 bases for J; bases not matched to a gene: 6. Germline CDR1 reads SGHTS; CDR2 reads YDEGEE. The CDR3 length is 13 residues. CDR3 bases: TGTGCCAGCAATCTTCAGGGGGCTTATGGCTACACCTTC. Translating it yields CASNLQGAYGYTF.

This clone appeared a single time. V usage is TRBV29-1 and J usage is TRBJ2-2; a weak D match, TRBD2 (6 bases). CDR3 length equals 14 residues. V was pared by 7 bases and J by 5 bases, with 17 bases between. Germline assignment: CDR1 SQVTM and CDR2 ANQGSEA. DNA of the CDR3: TGCAGCGCTGCAACCGGAGGGGTGACCGGGGAGCTGTTTTTT. This encodes CSAATGGVTGELFF.

This chain connects TRBV25-1 to TRBJ2-1; possibly TRBD2 for D (6 bases). Germline CDR1 is MGHDK and CDR2 is SYGVNS. The CDR3 contains 15 residues. Between the trimmed V and J ends, which lost 2 bases and 5 bases, there was a span of 13 bases. The DNA for the CDR3 is TGTGCCAGCAGTGAACCGGGCGGGGCCGACAATGAGCAGTTCTTC. Protein product: CASSEPGGADNEQFF.

The chain joins TRBV19 to TRBJ1-4, with TRBD1 matching 7 bases. Trimming removed 3 bases from V and 3 bases from J; junction bases left unmatched: 7. This CDR3 has 16 amino acids. CDR1 is LNHDA, CDR2 SQIVND, per germline (reference sequence). For the CDR3, the DNA is TGTGCCAGTAGTATCCGCTCGACAGGGTCTAATGAAAAACTGTTTTTT. This translates into CASSIRSTGSNEKLFF.

The CDR3 DNA reads TGTGCCAGCAGCTTAGCGACAGAGAACACTGAAGCTTTCTTT. Protein: CASSLATENTEAFF. The V and J genes are TRBV7-2 and TRBJ1-1; D may be TRBD1 (5 bases). Trimming took 0 bases from V and 1 from J, leaving 6 bases between them. The CDR3 is 14 residues long. Germline values: CDR1 SGHTA, CDR2 FQGNSA.

V gene TRBV18 combines with J gene TRBJ1-1; D not certain. The V end was cut by 2 bases, the J end by 9 bases, with 13 bases between. Germline lookup yields CDR1 KGHSH and CDR2 LQKENI. The CDR3 is made up of 13 amino acids. CDR3 DNA: TGTGCCAGCTCACCATCGGGGAGCAGTCAAGCTTTCTTT. Its protein product is CASSPSGSSQAFF.

The CDR3 loop is CASSSGLAGSLAKNIQYF. Here the CDR3 DNA reads TGTGCCAGCAGCTCGGGACTAGCGGGATCCCTAGCCAAAAACATTCAGTACTTC. V gene TRBV11-2 combines with J gene TRBJ2-4, with 13 positions matching TRBD2. J lost 0 bases, V lost 4 bases, and 6 bases had no gene match. From germline, CDR1 is SGHAT and CDR2 FQNNGV. The CDR3 contains 18 residues.

V and J are TRBV6-1 and TRBJ2-1, with TRBD2 matching over 8 bases. The CDR3 extends over 15 amino acids. Trimming removed 3 bases from V and 9 bases from J; junction bases left unmatched: 10. Germline-derived CDR1 and CDR2 are MNHNS and SASEGT. The CDR3 region is CASSDIREGNPEQFF. In nucleotides, the CDR3 is TGTGCCAGCAGTGATATTCGGGAGGGTAACCCTGAGCAGTTCTTC.